Sequencing of this TCR beta chain was carried out in a study of T cells after yellow fever vaccination (dated 2019 in TCRdb). Some background on the complete study: Libraries from fractions with low cell numbers were prepared with the SMART-Seq v4 Ultra Low Input RNA kit. Bulk TCR alpha and beta repertoires were sequenced longitudinally to track T-cell clones before and after primary and booster YFV17D yellow fever vaccination. Two healthy male donors, one aged 18 to 30 and one aged 30 to 40 years, were included in the cohort. Blood was drawn at multiple timepoints before and after primary and secondary immunization, with bulk PBMC replicates and cell subsets isolated. Findings and caveats that apply to the study as a whole: A small share of clonotypes occurred in both CD4 and CD8 compartments, likely arising from convergent recombination. The study included only a couple of donors, which limits how far the findings can be generalized. The secondary T-cell response was found to be weaker but faster than the primary response, with a peak reached on day 5 rather than on day 15. Computational filtering was required because FACS-sorted repertoires could contain abundant contaminating clonotypes from the bulk population. Most clones expanded after primary vaccination were re-detected after the booster (almost 97% of CD4 and more than 70% of CD8), suggesting broad memory maintenance.

On this clonotype: Its specific antigen is unknown. No quality values exist for individual bases; no much larger clone is one base distant.

This specimen's treatment or condition label, interpreted: live attenuated yellow fever vaccine strain. At every blood-draw timepoint, two biological replicates of bulk PBMCs were collected. PBMCs were isolated from peripheral blood using a standard Ficoll-Paque protocol. TriZol was used to extract RNA from bulk PBMCs, CD4 and CD8 fractions, and dextramer-positive and dextramer-negative fractions. Synthesis of TCR cDNA relied on 5'RACE template switching, a step that introduced a universal primer site along with unique molecular identifiers. cDNA synthesis was primed from both the TCR alpha and TCR beta constant segments. Library amplification used two PCR steps, and the second PCR step added sample barcodes and sequencing adapters. Libraries were sequenced on Illumina HiSeq 2500 (2x100 bp) or NovaSeq (2x150 bp). Per the authors' processing: Demultiplexing of reads and collapsing into UMI consensus sequences were performed with MIGEC, and V(D)J alignment was carried out with MiXCR. Vaccine-responding clonotypes were defined with edgeR using replicate PBMC samples, requiring FDR below 0.01 and a log2 fold change above 5 up to day 15. Each bulk clonotype was labeled CD4 or CD8 based on which sequenced repertoire, CD4 or CD8, contained the clonotype at higher abundance. In TCRdb, the public reads were trimmed at Q25 with fastp and aligned with MiXCR, with productive beta chains retained. Each entry is one CDR3 protein sequence, shown with its most common DNA and genes. These V and J calls derive from TCRdb rather than the authors' analysis. The sample contains 250,000 to 350,000 distinct CDR3 sequences, 6.5% to 8.5% of them found a single time. About 18% of the sample belongs to the ten largest clones.

The sequence came from a man aged 18 to 35 who received the YFV17D yellow fever vaccine. Sequences were derived from PBMCs, sampled more than 40 days after the first yellow fever vaccination.

Read as DNA, the sequence is TGCGCCAGCAGCTTGTGGGGGACAGGAACCCCACGGGGCGGCTACACCTTC. This gives the protein CASSLWGTGTPRGGYTF. The chain joins TRBV5-1 to TRBJ1-2; TRBD1 fits 8 bases in the junction. The CDR1 and CDR2 encoded by the germline V gene are SGHRS and YFSETQ. The CDR3 numbers 17 residues from cysteine through phenylalanine. Only CDR3 DNA remains: 51 bases, in frame from the first base. Compared with germline, V lacks 1 base and J lacks 8 bases; bases without a gene match: 16.